One sample yielded the 22 T cell receptor beta chains listed below, sequenced in a study of blood T cell repertoires in COVID-19. Measured with immunoSEQ multiplex PCR; TCRdb has only the in-frame clones, and not every one. The sample has around 41,000 clones; approximately 90% are singletons. Material for sequencing was peripheral blood. The receptors here all came from an elderly woman with active COVID-19.

The gene calls are TRBV5-4 and TRBJ2-6; a possible D gene is TRBD1 (6 bases). CDR3 length: 16 residues. CDR1 and CDR2 from the germline V gene are SGHNT and YYREEE (reference sequence). V was clipped by 7 bases and J by 0 bases, with 14 bases between them. The CDR3 nucleotides read TGTGCCAGCCTTCGGGACATGAACTCTGGGGCCAACGTCCTGACTTTC. Translating gives CASLRDMNSGANVLTF.

V usage is TRBV2 and J usage is TRBJ2-2; TRBD1 might be the D (6 bases). Germline V gene data show CDR1 as SNHLY and CDR2 as FYNNEI. V dropped 4 bases and J dropped 5 bases, with 8 bases sitting between them. There are 13 residues in the CDR3. The CDR3 DNA sequence: TGTGCCAGCAGTGCTACAGGGACCGGGGAGCTGTTTTTT. Translating gives CASSATGTGELFF.

The V and J genes are TRBV28 and TRBJ2-7; D gene unclear. V was trimmed by 3 bases and J by 8 bases, leaving 14 bases between them. From germline, CDR1 is MDHEN and CDR2 SYDVKM. The CDR3 is made up of 13 amino acids. The DNA for the CDR3 is TGTGCCAGCAGTTTTAACGGAGATACGAAGCAGTACTTC. It specifies CASSFNGDTKQYF. Drawing the rest from reference TRBV28 and TRBJ2-7, the complete variable domain is DVKVTQSSRYLVKRTGEKVFLECVQDMDHENMFWYRQDPGLGLRLIYFSYDVKMKEKGDIPEGYSVSREKKERFSLILESASTNQTSMYLCASSFNGDTKQYFGPGTRLTVT.

This sequence joins TRBV7-2 and TRBJ1-2, with D possibly matching TRBD1 (6 bases). Per germline, CDR1 SGHTA and CDR2 FQGNSA. There are 13 residues in the CDR3. Trimming removed 3 bases from V and 4 bases from J, with 9 bases in between. CDR3 coding DNA: TGTGCCAGCAGCTTGGGGGACACCTATGGCTACACCTTC. Its protein is CASSLGDTYGYTF.

V usage is TRBV9 and J usage is TRBJ2-1, with TRBD1 matching over 9 bases. With V trimmed by 0 bases and J by 3 bases, 1 base remained unmatched. Per germline, CDR1 SGDLS and CDR2 YYNGEE. The CDR3 extends over 15 amino acids. This CDR3 is CASSVGDRDYNEQFF. DNA of the CDR3: TGTGCCAGCAGCGTAGGGGACAGGGACTACAATGAGCAGTTCTTC.

The V gene is TRBV7-2, the J gene TRBJ1-6; possibly TRBD1 for D (6 bases). The CDR3 is 16 amino acids. The V end lost 2 bases, the J end lost 9 bases, and 17 bases lay between the germline ends. Germline assignment: CDR1 SGHTA and CDR2 FQGNSA. CDR3 bases: TGTGCCAGCAGCTTACAAGCGACAGGACAACGTTCACCCCTCCACTTT. Residues: CASSLQATGQRSPLHF.

This sequence joins TRBV28 and TRBJ1-4, with D tentatively TRBD1 (5 bases). The V end was cut by 2 bases, the J end by 0 bases, with 7 bases between. This CDR3 has 15 amino acids. Per germline, CDR1 MDHEN and CDR2 SYDVKM. CDR3 bases: TGTGCCAGCAGTTTAAGGGGCGCAACTAATGAAAAACTGTTTTTT. Protein sequence: CASSLRGATNEKLFF.

The chain joins TRBV7-9 to TRBJ2-2; TRBD1 might be the D (6 bases). CDR3 length: 16 residues. CDR1 is SEHNR and CDR2 is FQNEAQ in the germline V gene (reference sequence). Trimming pared 5 bases from V and 4 bases from J, leaving 17 bases between. The CDR3 DNA is TGTGCCAGCAGCCTACATGGGGGCTTAGCCACCGGGGAGCTGTTTTTT. This translates into CASSLHGGLATGELFF. The whole variable domain, filled in from reference TRBV7-9 and TRBJ2-2, reads DTGVSQNPRHKITKRGQNVTFRCDPISEHNRLYWYRQTLGQGPEFLTYFQNEAQLEKSRLLSDRFSAERPKGSFSTLEIQRTEQGDSAMYLCASSLHGGLATGELFFGEGSRLTVL.

The chain has TRBV7-2 and TRBJ2-7; 11 nucleotides agree with TRBD2. Germline trimming cut 3 bases from V and 6 bases from J; bases unmatched to any gene: 7. Germline values: CDR1 SGHTA, CDR2 FQGNSA. The CDR3 is 15 amino acids. The CDR3 DNA reads as TGTGCCAGCAGCTTTGTAGCGGGGGGGCGGACCGAGCAGTACTTC. Translation: CASSFVAGGRTEQYF.

V is TRBV4-1 and J is TRBJ1-2; D remains ambiguous. The CDR3 length is 16 residues. Germline CDR1 MGHRA, CDR2 YSYEKL. V lost 0 bases to trimming and J lost 2 bases, with 13 bases between them. The CDR3 loop is CASSQEGAPRNYGYTF. DNA for the CDR3: TGCGCCAGCAGCCAAGAGGGAGCCCCCAGGAACTATGGCTACACCTTC.

The chain joins TRBV5-8 to TRBJ2-3, with 9 bases identical to TRBD1. J was trimmed by 1 base and V by 0 bases; bases with no gene match: 0. Germline V gene data show CDR1 as SGHTS and CDR2 as YDEGEE. The CDR3 is made up of 15 amino acids. CDR3 nucleotides: TGTGCCAGCAGCTTGGGGACAGGGGGCACAGATACGCAGTATTTT. It codes for CASSLGTGGTDTQYF.

This clone showed up just once. J is TRBJ2-7 and V is TRBV18; possibly TRBD2 for D (5 bases). The CDR3 has 14 residues. CDR1 is KGHSH and CDR2 is LQKENI in the germline V gene. Trimming took 3 bases from V and 0 from J, leaving 9 bases between them. The CDR3 region has the DNA TGTGCCAGCTCACCTCAGCGGAACTCCTACGAGCAGTACTTC. Its protein is CASSPQRNSYEQYF. The entire variable domain, with the rest obtained from reference TRBV18 and TRBJ2-7, is as follows: NAGVMQNPRHLVRRRGQEARLRCSPMKGHSHVYWYRQLPEEGLKFMVYLQKENIIDESGMPKERFSAEFPKEGPSILRIQQVVRGDSAAYFCASSPQRNSYEQYFGPGTRLTVT.

The J gene is TRBJ2-3, the V gene TRBV6-2 or TRBV6-3, with TRBD2 matching over 9 bases. The CDR3 consists of 17 residues. Germline CDR1 MNHEY, CDR2 SVGEGT. V gave up 4 bases and J gave up 2 bases; unmatched junction bases: 10. The CDR3 is CASSLRTAGGFTDTQYF. The CDR3 DNA is TGTGCCAGCAGTTTAAGGACAGCGGGAGGATTCACAGATACGCAGTATTTT.

The CDR3 DNA follows: TGTGCCAGCAGCTTGGGCGGGGTCGTCCTGGAAAAACTGTTTTTT. It translates to CASSLGGVVLEKLFF. The genes are TRBV5-6 and TRBJ1-4, with D hard to call. The CDR3 has 15 residues. Germline V gives CDR1 SGHDT, CDR2 YYEEEE. Trimming left V 0 bases short and J 8 bases short, with 14 bases between. The whole variable domain, remainder taken from reference TRBV5-6 and TRBJ1-4, is DAGVTQSPTHLIKTRGQQVTLRCSPKSGHDTVSWYQQALGQGPQFIFQYYEEEERQRGNFPDRFSGHQFPNYSSELNVNALLLGDSALYLCASSLGGVVLEKLFFGSGTQLSVL.

The chain uses TRBV4-3 and TRBJ1-5, with D unresolved. V gave up 2 bases and J gave up 0 bases, with 8 bases separating them. The CDR3 loop spans 15 amino acids. Germline V gene data show CDR1 as LGHNA and CDR2 as YSLEER. The CDR3 here is CASSQFRGSNQPQHF. The DNA of the CDR3 is TGCGCCAGCAGCCAATTTCGGGGTAGCAATCAGCCCCAGCATTTT.

This clone was seen only once. In DNA form, the CDR3 reads TGTGCCAGCAGTCAGGGACAGGGGTTCACCGGGGAGCTGTTTTTT. This codes for CASSQGQGFTGELFF. The chain combines TRBV27 with TRBJ2-2; 10 bases map to TRBD1. This CDR3 region has 15 residues. After removal of 5 bases from V and 4 bases from J, the junction contained 4 bases not matched to a gene. Germline loops: CDR1 MNHEY, CDR2 SMNVEV (reference sequence).

The rearrangement links TRBV7-2 to TRBJ2-5; D gene unclear. CDR1 is SGHTA, CDR2 FQGNSA, per germline. V dropped 1 base and J dropped 2 bases, with 8 bases sitting between them. This CDR3 spans 14 amino acids. CDR3 DNA sequence: TGTGCCAGCAGCTTAGATCGAGCTCAAGAGACCCAGTACTTC. It is translated as CASSLDRAQETQYF.

This chain uses TRBV5-1 with TRBJ2-2, with TRBD1 matching 11 bases. V dropped 0 bases and J dropped 4; count of bases not matched to a gene: 2. This CDR3 has 16 residues. CDR1 SGHRS and CDR2 YFSETQ come from the germline V gene. The CDR3 protein is CASSLVGQGGTGELFF. The CDR3 DNA is TGCGCCAGCAGCTTGGTGGGACAGGGGGGCACCGGGGAGCTGTTTTTT.

The genes are TRBV28 and TRBJ2-7; a possible D gene is TRBD2 (6 bases). CDR3 length: 15 residues. The ends were cut back, 6 bases at V and 7 bases at J, with 22 bases in the middle. Germline V gives CDR1 MDHEN, CDR2 SYDVKM. The CDR3, as DNA: TGTGCCAGCAGGATGACCGGGCAGGGTGCGGGGGAGCAGTACTTC. It translates to CASRMTGQGAGEQYF.

This clone was detected only a few times. This chain joins TRBV4-2 and TRBJ2-7, with 7 nucleotides matching TRBD1. CDR1 is LGHNA, CDR2 YNFKEQ, per germline. The length of the CDR3 is 15 residues. The ends lost 1 base at V and 0 bases at J; junction bases unmatched: 3. The CDR3 loop reads CASSQVWDSSYEQYF. CDR3 bases: TGTGCCAGCAGCCAAGTCTGGGACAGCTCCTACGAGCAGTACTTC.

The chain joins TRBV24-1 to TRBJ2-5, with D maybe TRBD2 (6 bases). The germline V gene has CDR1 KGHDR and CDR2 SFDVKD. There are 15 residues in the CDR3. Trimming took 1 base from V and 5 from J, leaving 13 bases between them. This CDR3 reads CATSDFRDGGETQYF. The CDR3 DNA reads as TGTGCCACCAGTGATTTCCGGGATGGGGGGGAGACCCAGTACTTC.

The V call is TRBV19, the J call TRBJ2-1, with TRBD2 as a possible D gene (6 bases). V dropped 4 bases and J dropped 4 bases, with 17 bases sitting between them. This CDR3 region has 16 residues. Germline V CDR1 and CDR2: LNHDA, SQIVND (reference sequence). The CDR3: CASSTLGGTGYNEQFF. The CDR3 DNA is TGTGCCAGTAGTACCCTCGGGGGTACGGGATACAATGAGCAGTTCTTC. Using reference TRBV19 and TRBJ2-1 for the parts outside the CDR3, the full variable domain is DGGITQSPKYLFRKEGQNVTLSCEQNLNHDAMYWYRQDPGQGLRLIYYSQIVNDFQKGDIAEGYSVSREKKESFPLTVTSAQKNPTAFYLCASSTLGGTGYNEQFFGPGTRLTVL.